The 22 T cell receptor beta chains below come from one sample, sequenced in a study of T cell changes during pregnancy in multiple sclerosis. Some clones are missing from TCRdb's copy, which holds only in-frame ones; the method was immunoSEQ multiplex PCR. The sample includes 25,000 to 35,000 clones, roughly 90% of them seen just once. Specimen: CD4+ T cells from peripheral blood mononuclear cells, collected in the first trimester of pregnancy. These receptors were collected from a female donor in good health, enrolled as a control in a pregnancy study.

The V call is TRBV18, the J call TRBJ2-7; possibly TRBD2 for D (5 bases). This CDR3 comprises 12 residues. Germline lookup yields CDR1 KGHSH and CDR2 LQKENI. The ends were cut back, 6 bases at V and 2 bases at J, with 8 bases in the middle. The CDR3 is CASSPGTYEQYF. In nucleotides, the CDR3 is TGTGCCAGCTCTCCCGGGACCTACGAGCAGTACTTC.

The genes are TRBV28 and TRBJ1-1, with D maybe TRBD1 (5 bases). V was clipped by 2 bases and J by 0 bases, with 13 bases between them. Germline CDR1 and CDR2: MDHEN and SYDVKM. This CDR3 comprises 16 residues. CDR3 coding DNA: TGTGCCAGCAGTTTAACGGGGGAAGGGGTGAACACTGAAGCTTTCTTT. This encodes CASSLTGEGVNTEAFF.

This sequence joins TRBV5-1 and TRBJ2-7; D is perhaps TRBD2 (5 bases). V lost 4 bases, J lost 2 bases, and 13 bases lay in between. The CDR3 has 14 amino acids. The germline gives CDR1 SGHRS, CDR2 YFSETQ. The CDR3, as DNA: TGCGCCAGCAGCATGGACTCCAACCCCTACGAGCAGTACTTC. Its translation is CASSMDSNPYEQYF.

The chain carries TRBV10-3 and TRBJ1-6; no definite D call. V lost 2 bases and J 10 bases, leaving 15 bases between the germline ends. CDR1 and CDR2 from the germline V gene are ENHRY and SYGVKD. This CDR3 region has 15 residues. DNA of the CDR3: TGTGCCATCAGTGAGCCGCGGGAGGGAGAGTCACCCCTCCACTTT. It specifies CAISEPREGESPLHF.

This chain links TRBV15 with TRBJ1-5; D uncertain. Trimming left V 0 bases short and J 4 bases short, with 7 bases between. The CDR3 loop spans 14 amino acids. CDR1 and CDR2 (germline): LNHNV, YYDKDF (reference sequence). Here the CDR3 reads CATSRDIGNQPQHF. The DNA of the CDR3 is TGTGCCACCAGCAGAGATATCGGGAATCAGCCCCAGCATTTT. Full variable domain (rest looked up from reference TRBV15 and TRBJ1-5): DAMVIQNPRYQVTQFGKPVTLSCSQTLNHNVMYWYQQKSSQAPKLLFHYYDKDFNNEADTPDNFQSRRPNTSFCFLDIRSPGLGDTAMYLCATSRDIGNQPQHFGDGTRLSIL.

The genes are TRBV10-3 and TRBJ1-3; perhaps TRBD1 as D (6 bases). The CDR3 has 21 amino acids. V was clipped by 1 base and J by 0 bases, with 25 bases between them. The germline V gene has CDR1 ENHRY and CDR2 SYGVKD. CDR3 residues: CAISELNTGYSDPLSGNTIYF. The CDR3, as DNA: TGTGCCATCAGTGAGTTAAATACAGGGTACTCCGACCCCCTCTCTGGAAACACCATATATTTT.

CDR3 protein: CASSQDRSNYGYTF. CDR3 DNA: TGTGCCAGCAGCCAAGATAGATCTAACTATGGCTACACCTTC. The chain employs TRBV14 and TRBJ1-2, with D unresolved. V shed 0 bases and J shed 0 bases, with 5 bases lying between them. CDR3 length equals 14 residues. Germline V gives CDR1 SGHDN, CDR2 FVKESK.

The chain is built from TRBV10-2 and TRBJ2-7; TRBD1 matches 8 bases. Germline assignment: CDR1 WSHSY and CDR2 SAAADI. This CDR3 spans 14 amino acids. V was pared by 3 bases and J by 0 bases, with 1 base of the junction left unmatched. The CDR3 region is CASSETGGSYEQYF. For the CDR3, the DNA is TGCGCCAGCAGTGAAACAGGGGGCTCCTACGAGCAGTACTTC.

V and J are TRBV29-1 and TRBJ2-5; D uncertain. This CDR3 has 14 residues. Germline values: CDR1 SQVTM, CDR2 ANQGSEA. V dropped 3 bases and J dropped 4 bases, with 15 bases sitting between them. This CDR3 is CSVDGSARRETQYF. The CDR3, as DNA: TGCAGCGTTGACGGGTCAGCCCGACGAGAGACCCAGTACTTC.

The rearrangement uses TRBV15 and TRBJ1-4; no reliable D call. This CDR3 spans 15 amino acids. The ends were cut back, 0 bases at V and 5 bases at J, with 10 bases in the middle. Germline-derived CDR1 and CDR2 are LNHNV and YYDKDF (reference sequence). The CDR3 here is CATSRDPGSNEKLFF. CDR3 nucleotide sequence: TGTGCCACCAGCAGAGATCCAGGTTCAAATGAAAAACTGTTTTTT.

The sample holds a few counts of this clone. The same CDR3 can be traced to other DNA sequences in this sample. V is TRBV29-1 and J is TRBJ2-2; no clear D. This CDR3 contains 13 residues. The ends were cut back, 4 bases at V and 0 bases at J, with 6 bases in the middle. The germline V gene has CDR1 SQVTM and CDR2 ANQGSEA. CDR3 nucleotides: TGCAGCGTTGGTACAGCGAACACCGGGGAGCTGTTTTTT. Encoded protein: CSVGTANTGELFF.

The chain employs TRBV15 and TRBJ2-7, with D unresolved. Looked up from germline, CDR1 is LNHNV and CDR2 is YYDKDF (reference sequence). This CDR3 has 15 amino acids. Trimming removed 0 bases from V and 0 bases from J, with 9 bases in between. CDR3 in amino acids: CATSREPGSSYEQYF. The CDR3, as DNA: TGTGCCACCAGCAGAGAACCGGGTAGCTCCTACGAGCAGTACTTC. The full variable domain, completed using reference TRBV15 and TRBJ2-7, is DAMVIQNPRYQVTQFGKPVTLSCSQTLNHNVMYWYQQKSSQAPKLLFHYYDKDFNNEADTPDNFQSRRPNTSFCFLDIRSPGLGDTAMYLCATSREPGSSYEQYFGPGTRLTVT.

The chain recombines TRBV15 with TRBJ1-3, with TRBD1 as a possible D gene (5 bases). V was shortened by 3 bases and J by 0 bases, with 12 bases between the two germline ends. The CDR3 consists of 16 residues. Germline V gene lookup returns CDR1 LNHNV and CDR2 YYDKDF (reference sequence). CDR3 coding DNA: TGTGCCACCAGCAGGTTAGGGGTACGCTCTGGAAACACCATATATTTT. It encodes CATSRLGVRSGNTIYF.

V gene TRBV29-1 combines with J gene TRBJ2-7; 14 bases map to TRBD2. CDR1 is SQVTM, CDR2 ANQGSEA, per germline. V was clipped by 6 bases and J by 7 bases; unmatched bases: 11. This CDR3 is built from 15 residues. The CDR3 here is CSVLHGLAGGREQYF. The CDR3 DNA sequence: TGCAGCGTATTACACGGACTAGCGGGAGGACGGGAGCAGTACTTC.

V and J are TRBV28 and TRBJ1-1, with TRBD1 matching over 8 bases. Germline assignment: CDR1 MDHEN and CDR2 SYDVKM. Losses at the gene ends were 6 bases for V and 0 bases for J; bases not matched to a gene: 21. The CDR3 length is 20 residues. The CDR3 reads CASSQGQVFERVSLNTEAFF. The CDR3 DNA sequence: TGTGCCAGCAGCCAGGGACAGGTGTTTGAGCGGGTCAGCCTGAACACTGAAGCTTTCTTT.

The chain combines TRBV5-4 with TRBJ2-3; D is uncertain. Trimming removed 0 bases from V and 2 bases from J, with 13 bases in between. Germline assignment: CDR1 SGHNT and CDR2 YYREEE (reference sequence). The CDR3 has 16 residues. CDR3 DNA sequence: TGTGCCAGCAGCTTGGGATTTAATGCAGACACAGATACGCAGTATTTT. It translates to CASSLGFNADTDTQYF. The full variable domain, rest sourced from reference TRBV5-4 and TRBJ2-3, is ETGVTQSPTHLIKTRGQQVTLRCSSQSGHNTVSWYQQALGQGPQFIFQYYREEENGRGNFPPRFSGLQFPNYSSELNVNALELDDSALYLCASSLGFNADTDTQYFGPGTRLTVL.

The genes are TRBV28 and TRBJ1-6; D perhaps matches TRBD1 (6 bases). V was pared by 6 bases and J by 7 bases, with 16 bases between. There are 15 residues in the CDR3. CDR1 MDHEN and CDR2 SYDVKM come from the germline V gene. DNA for the CDR3: TGTGCCAGCAGCAACTTTGCGACAGGAAATTCACCCCTCCACTTT. As protein: CASSNFATGNSPLHF.

The chain couples TRBV6-4 to TRBJ2-6, with D unresolved. With 7 bases removed from V and 0 bases from J, the gap between germline ends came to 7 bases. The V gene's germline CDR1 is MRHNA and CDR2 SNTAGT. The length of the CDR3 is 14 residues. CDR3 sequence reads: CASTINSGANVLTF. CDR3 nucleotides: TGTGCCAGCACTATAAACTCTGGGGCCAACGTCCTGACTTTC.

This sequence joins TRBV10-3 and TRBJ2-5, with TRBD2 identical over 11 bases. Looked up from germline, CDR1 is ENHRY and CDR2 is SYGVKD. The trim removed 6 bases at V and 4 bases at J, leaving 10 bases unmatched. The CDR3 is 16 residues long. CDR3 region: CAISGTSGGGAETQYF. The CDR3 nucleotides are TGTGCCATCAGCGGGACTAGCGGAGGGGGAGCAGAGACCCAGTACTTC.

The chain carries TRBV29-1 and TRBJ1-2; D is perhaps TRBD1 (5 bases). Germline CDR1 and CDR2: SQVTM and ANQGSEA. This CDR3 comprises 14 residues. V lost 0 bases to trimming and J lost 7 bases, with 15 bases between them. CDR3 nucleotide sequence: TGCAGCGTTGAAGATAGAGCCAGGGTAGGTGGCTACACCTTC. Protein: CSVEDRARVGGYTF.

This clone has just one count. This chain connects TRBV28 to TRBJ2-1, with unresolved D. Germline CDR1 MDHEN, CDR2 SYDVKM. The CDR3 contains 15 residues. The V gene lost 5 bases and the J gene lost 1 base, with 12 bases spanning the gap. CDR3 coding DNA: TGTGCCAGCAGTCGCGAAGTATCGTCCTACAATGAGCAGTTCTTC. Protein: CASSREVSSYNEQFF.

The chain is built from TRBV9 and TRBJ2-1; tentative D call: TRBD2 (6 bases). CDR1 is SGDLS and CDR2 is YYNGEE in the germline V gene. The CDR3 contains 15 residues. Trimming left V 3 bases short and J 1 base short, with 11 bases between. The CDR3 is CASSAQRASYNEQFF. The CDR3, as DNA: TGTGCCAGCAGCGCACAGCGGGCTTCCTACAATGAGCAGTTCTTC.